Below are 16 T cell receptor beta chains sequenced from a single sample in a study of blood T cell repertoires in COVID-19. Generated by immunoSEQ multiplex PCR, the TCRdb table keeps only in-frame clones and is missing some. The data contain under 80,000 clones, almost 85% of them seen just once; the ten biggest clones take up around 10%. Sequencing was done on a sample of peripheral blood. These TCRs come from a man aged 50 to 59 with acute or convalescent COVID-19.

The rearrangement uses TRBV25-1 and TRBJ2-7; D is possibly TRBD1 (6 bases). Germline V gene data show CDR1 as MGHDK and CDR2 as SYGVNS. The CDR3 is 12 amino acids. Trimming stripped 4 bases from V and 3 bases from J, with 7 bases between. As DNA, the CDR3 is TGTGCCAGCAGTGGGGACATCTACGAGCAGTACTTC. Translation: CASSGDIYEQYF.

The chain recombines TRBV28 with TRBJ2-7, with 8 bases fitting TRBD1. Germline V lookup: CDR1 MDHEN, CDR2 SYDVKM. J gave up 6 bases and V 1 base, and 8 bases lay outside the gene matches. The CDR3 is made up of 15 amino acids. The chain's CDR3 is CASSLLGQESLEQYF. In DNA form, the CDR3 reads TGTGCCAGCAGTTTATTGGGACAGGAGAGTCTCGAGCAGTACTTC.

The count of this clone is one. The V gene is TRBV12-3 or TRBV12-4, the J gene TRBJ1-1; D call uncertain. The CDR3 extends over 13 amino acids. Trimming removed 5 bases at V and 2 bases at J, with 9 bases between. CDR3 in amino acids: CASSPLRNTEAFF. CDR3 nucleotides: TGTGCCAGCAGTCCGCTCAGAAACACTGAAGCTTTCTTT.

The chain couples TRBV7-9 to TRBJ1-3; 7 positions agree with TRBD1. This CDR3 region has 14 residues. Trimming cost V 5 bases and J 4 bases; bases outside gene matches: 5. Germline lookup yields CDR1 SEHNR and CDR2 FQNEAQ (reference sequence). CDR3 DNA sequence: TGTGCCAGCAGCCTTACAGGGGACGGAAACACCATATATTTT. As protein: CASSLTGDGNTIYF.

V gene TRBV20-1 combines with J gene TRBJ1-1; 7 nucleotides align to TRBD1. The trim removed 6 bases at V and 4 bases at J, leaving 11 bases unmatched. The CDR3 consists of 14 residues. The germline gives CDR1 DFQATT, CDR2 SNEGSKA (reference sequence). CDR3 bases: TGCAGTGCAAGTACAGGGGCGAGGGGCACTGAAGCTTTCTTT. This encodes CSASTGARGTEAFF.

This clone appeared a few times. This sequence joins TRBV5-4 and TRBJ2-7; D perhaps matches TRBD1 (6 bases). Germline values: CDR1 SGHNT, CDR2 YYREEE (reference sequence). The CDR3 spans 13 residues. V lost 4 bases to trimming and J lost 1 base, with 9 bases between them. CDR3 DNA sequence: TGTGCCAGCAGCCAGACAGGTTCCTACGAGCAGTACTTC. Its protein is CASSQTGSYEQYF. Using reference TRBV5-4 and TRBJ2-7 for the parts outside the CDR3, the full variable domain is ETGVTQSPTHLIKTRGQQVTLRCSSQSGHNTVSWYQQALGQGPQFIFQYYREEENGRGNFPPRFSGLQFPNYSSELNVNALELDDSALYLCASSQTGSYEQYFGPGTRLTVT.

This sequence joins TRBV30 and TRBJ1-1; D is unresolved. The germline gives CDR1 GTSNPN, CDR2 SVGIG (reference sequence). The CDR3 is 12 residues long. The V end was cut by 3 bases, the J end by 4 bases, with 9 bases between. CDR3 DNA: TGTGCCTGGAGAAGGTCGGGCACTGAAGCTTTCTTT. This gives the protein CAWRRSGTEAFF.

The rearrangement joins TRBV3-1 (or the pseudogene TRBV3-2) to TRBJ2-7; D call uncertain. The CDR3 totals 16 residues. Trimming took 3 bases from V and 4 from J, leaving 19 bases between them. CDR1 is LGHDT and CDR2 is YNNKEL in the germline V gene (reference sequence). CDR3 amino acids: CASSQFDSTFSYEQYF. CDR3 DNA sequence: TGTGCCAGCAGCCAGTTCGACTCCACCTTCTCTTACGAGCAGTACTTC.

With regard to this clone: Relative to the germline gene, one junction end is altered; a read error may explain this. CDR3 in amino acids: CASREDRSNQPQHF. The DNA for the CDR3 is TGTGCCAGCAGAGAAGACAGGAGTAATCAGCCCCAGCATTTT. The V call is TRBV2, the J call TRBJ1-5, with D possibly matching TRBD1 (6 bases). Germline CDR1 and CDR2: SNHLY and FYNNEI. The CDR3 sequence is 14 residues long.

The V call is TRBV2, the J call TRBJ1-1, with D hard to call. Germline assignment: CDR1 SNHLY and CDR2 FYNNEI. There are 13 residues in the CDR3. Between the trimmed V and J ends, which lost 2 bases and 5 bases, there was a span of 9 bases. CDR3 bases: TGTGCCAGCAGTGAATCCGGGAGGACTGAAGCTTTCTTT. As protein: CASSESGRTEAFF.

This rearrangement joins TRBV2 to TRBJ2-7, with TRBD1 identical over 9 bases. V shed 6 bases, J shed 6 bases, and the junction held 6 bases outside the gene matches. CDR1 and CDR2 (germline): SNHLY, FYNNEI. This CDR3 region has 13 residues. The CDR3 reads CASRGQGLGEQYF. The CDR3 nucleotides read TGTGCCAGCAGGGGACAGGGCTTGGGCGAGCAGTACTTC.

This clone was detected only a few times. J is TRBJ1-4 and V is TRBV27, with TRBD1 matching over 12 bases. Unmatched junction bases numbered 16, after V lost 4 bases and J lost 7 bases. Germline CDR1 is MNHEY and CDR2 is SMNVEV (reference sequence). There are 19 residues in the CDR3. This CDR3 reads CASSSSFGGQGAGGEKLFF. The CDR3 coding sequence is TGTGCCAGCAGTTCATCCTTCGGGGGACAGGGGGCCGGTGGTGAAAAACTGTTTTTT.

The chain couples TRBV6-5 to TRBJ2-2; TRBD1 is a possible D gene (5 bases). Germline assignment: CDR1 MNHEY and CDR2 SVGAGI. The CDR3 has 14 residues. V lost 6 bases to trimming and J lost 8 bases, with 16 bases between them. CDR3: CASSQGRARGELFF. Written as DNA, the CDR3 is TGTGCCAGCAGCCAGGGCAGGGCCCGAGGGGAGCTGTTTTTT.

The chain uses TRBV11-1 and TRBJ1-2; D gene uncertain. The V end was cut by 5 bases, the J end by 5 bases, with 9 bases between. The CDR3 contains 12 residues. Germline assignment: CDR1 SGHAT and CDR2 FQDESV (reference sequence). For the CDR3, the DNA is TGTGCCAGCAGCCGAACGGGATATGGCTACACCTTC. Its translation is CASSRTGYGYTF.

The chain couples TRBV4-3 to TRBJ1-2, with D possibly being TRBD1 (6 bases). CDR1 LGHNA and CDR2 YSLEER come from the germline V gene. The CDR3 is 13 amino acids. With 1 base removed from V and 6 bases from J, the gap between germline ends came to 9 bases. CDR3 protein: CASSQVSGDGYTF. In DNA form, the CDR3 reads TGCGCCAGCAGCCAAGTTTCAGGGGATGGCTACACCTTC.

The genes are TRBV6-5 and TRBJ1-1, with 7 bases aligning to TRBD1. The germline V gene encodes CDR1 MNHEY and CDR2 SVGAGI. The CDR3 sequence is 15 residues long. The ends lost 5 bases at V and 3 bases at J; junction bases unmatched: 9. The CDR3 DNA reads TGTGCCAGCAGTCCACAGGGGCCGGGGGACACTGAAGCTTTCTTT. This encodes CASSPQGPGDTEAFF.